This T cell receptor beta chain derives from a study of T cell clusters in autoimmune cytopenias. For the study at large: The median distinct TRB clonotype count was approximately 2,500 per sample, from a median 51,575 reads. Findings and limits, study-wide: Comparing secondary cytopenia with chronic lymphocytic leukemia showed no cluster-lack signature, apparently masked by lymphoma repertoire. TRB repertoire shifts in secondary cytopenia and chronic lymphocytic leukemia mostly reflected lymphoma, not autoimmunity. Physiological T cell clusters of healthy donors were apparently absent in primary autoimmune cytopenia patients.

TRB was amplified by touch-down multiplex PCR, primer pools A and B combined. TCRdb reworked the multiplex PCR reads into one entry per CDR3 protein, no DNA. Its clone listing holds about 3,500 distinct CDR3 sequences. On this clonotype: Its cognate antigen is unknown.

Each sample's input was 250 ng genomic DNA, some 38,000 genome equivalents. This TCR came from a human donor with an autoimmune cytopenia or autoimmune hepatitis (not recorded which). Sequencing used peripheral blood.

The CDR3: CASSPGVSLRSYNEQFF. V is TRBV11-2 and J is TRBJ2-1; TCRdb outputs TRBD2, but without DNA this stays unchecked. The CDR3 loop spans 17 amino acids. The V gene's germline CDR1 is SGHAT and CDR2 FQNNGV.